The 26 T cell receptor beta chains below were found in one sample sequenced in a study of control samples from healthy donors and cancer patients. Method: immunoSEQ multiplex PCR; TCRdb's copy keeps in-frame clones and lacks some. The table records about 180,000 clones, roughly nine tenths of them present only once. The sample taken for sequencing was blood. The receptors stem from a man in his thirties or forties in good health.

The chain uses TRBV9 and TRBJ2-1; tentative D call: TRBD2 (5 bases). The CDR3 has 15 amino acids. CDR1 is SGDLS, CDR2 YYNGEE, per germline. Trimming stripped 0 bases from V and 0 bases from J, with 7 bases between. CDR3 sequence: CASSVDAGSYNEQFF. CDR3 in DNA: TGTGCCAGCAGCGTAGACGCGGGCTCCTACAATGAGCAGTTCTTC.

The CDR3 protein is CASSPGSDYGYTF. The CDR3 region has the DNA TGTGCCAGCAGCCCCGGAAGCGACTATGGCTACACCTTC. The chain has TRBV7-3 and TRBJ1-2; unclear D gene. The V end lost 5 bases, the J end lost 3 bases, and 10 bases lay between the germline ends. The V gene's germline CDR1 is SGHTA and CDR2 FQGTGA. This CDR3 has 13 amino acids.

The CDR3 is CASSLRASGNTIYF. The CDR3 DNA reads TGTGCCAGCAGTTTACGGGCCTCTGGAAACACCATATATTTT. This chain links TRBV27 with TRBJ1-3; D is ambiguous. There are 14 residues in the CDR3. Trimming pared 2 bases from V and 0 bases from J, leaving 5 bases between. Germline lookup yields CDR1 MNHEY and CDR2 SMNVEV (reference sequence).

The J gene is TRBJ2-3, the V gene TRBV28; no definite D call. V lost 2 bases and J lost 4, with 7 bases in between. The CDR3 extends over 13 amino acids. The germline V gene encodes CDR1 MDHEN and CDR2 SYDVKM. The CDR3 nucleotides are TGTGCCAGCAGTTTAAAATTCGCAGATACGCAGTATTTT. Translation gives CASSLKFADTQYF.

In nucleotides, the CDR3 is TGTGCCAGCAGCTCGAATCCGGATATTTACGAGCAGTACTTC. It translates to CASSSNPDIYEQYF. This chain links TRBV7-2 with TRBJ2-7; D is unresolved. Trimming shortened V by 4 bases and J by 4 bases, and 14 bases separated the two germline ends. This CDR3 has 14 residues. CDR1 and CDR2 from the germline V gene are SGHTA and FQGNSA.

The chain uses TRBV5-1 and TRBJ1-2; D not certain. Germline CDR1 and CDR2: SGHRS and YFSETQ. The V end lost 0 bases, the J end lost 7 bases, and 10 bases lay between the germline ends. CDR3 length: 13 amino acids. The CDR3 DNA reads TGCGCCAGCAGCTTGGAGGGCTTGCTTGGCTACACCTTC. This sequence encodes CASSLEGLLGYTF. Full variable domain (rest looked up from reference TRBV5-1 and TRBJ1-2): KAGVTQTPRYLIKTRGQQVTLSCSPISGHRSVSWYQQTPGQGLQFLFEYFSETQRNKGNFPGRFSGRQFSNSRSEMNVSTLELGDSALYLCASSLEGLLGYTFGSGTRLTVV.

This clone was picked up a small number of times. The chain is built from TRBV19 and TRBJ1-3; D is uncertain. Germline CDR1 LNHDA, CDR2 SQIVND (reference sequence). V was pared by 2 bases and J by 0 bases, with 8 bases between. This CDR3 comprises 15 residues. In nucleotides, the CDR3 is TGTGCCAGTAGTATATCGGTGTACTCTGGAAACACCATATATTTT. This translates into CASSISVYSGNTIYF.

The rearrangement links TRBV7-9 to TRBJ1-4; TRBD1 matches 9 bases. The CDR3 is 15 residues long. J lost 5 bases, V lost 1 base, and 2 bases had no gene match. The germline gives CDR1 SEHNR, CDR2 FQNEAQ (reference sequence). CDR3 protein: CASSLVGTGNEKLFF. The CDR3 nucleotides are TGTGCCAGCAGCTTAGTGGGGACAGGGAATGAAAAACTGTTTTTT.

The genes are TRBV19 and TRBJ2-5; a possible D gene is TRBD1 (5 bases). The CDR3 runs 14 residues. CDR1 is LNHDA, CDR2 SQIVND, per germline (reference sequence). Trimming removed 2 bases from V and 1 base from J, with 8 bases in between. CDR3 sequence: CASSIQGPQETQYF. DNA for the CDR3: TGTGCCAGTAGTATACAGGGCCCCCAAGAGACCCAGTACTTC.

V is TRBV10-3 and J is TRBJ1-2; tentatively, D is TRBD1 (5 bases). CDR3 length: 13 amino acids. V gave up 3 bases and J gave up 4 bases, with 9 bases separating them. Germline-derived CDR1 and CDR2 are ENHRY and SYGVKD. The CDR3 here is CAISELGLYGYTF. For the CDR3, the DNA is TGTGCCATCAGTGAACTGGGACTCTATGGCTACACCTTC.

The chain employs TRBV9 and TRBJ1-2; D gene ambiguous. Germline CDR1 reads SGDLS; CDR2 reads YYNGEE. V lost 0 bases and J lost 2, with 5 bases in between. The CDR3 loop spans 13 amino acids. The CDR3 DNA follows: TGTGCCAGCAGCGTAGAACAGAACTATGGCTACACCTTC. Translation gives CASSVEQNYGYTF.

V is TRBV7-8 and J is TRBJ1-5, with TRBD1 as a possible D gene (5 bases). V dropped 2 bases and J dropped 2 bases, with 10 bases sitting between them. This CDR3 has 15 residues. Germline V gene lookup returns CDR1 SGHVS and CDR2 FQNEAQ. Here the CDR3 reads CASSLRRGGNQPQHF. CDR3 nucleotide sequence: TGTGCCAGCAGCTTAAGGAGGGGCGGCAATCAGCCCCAGCATTTT.

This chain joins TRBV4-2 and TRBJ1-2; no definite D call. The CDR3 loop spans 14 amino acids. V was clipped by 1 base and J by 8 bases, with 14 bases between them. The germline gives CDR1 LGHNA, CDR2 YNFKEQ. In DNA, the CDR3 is TGTGCCAGCAGCCAAGTGGCAGAACGGATCGGCTACACCTTC. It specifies CASSQVAERIGYTF.

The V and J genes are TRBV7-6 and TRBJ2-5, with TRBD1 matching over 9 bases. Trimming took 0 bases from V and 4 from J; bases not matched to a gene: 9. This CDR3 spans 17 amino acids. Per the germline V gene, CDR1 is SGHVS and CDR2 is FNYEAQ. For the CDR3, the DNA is TGTGCCAGCAGCTTAGCGTATCTGGGACAGGGTCTAGAGACCCAGTACTTC. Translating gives CASSLAYLGQGLETQYF.

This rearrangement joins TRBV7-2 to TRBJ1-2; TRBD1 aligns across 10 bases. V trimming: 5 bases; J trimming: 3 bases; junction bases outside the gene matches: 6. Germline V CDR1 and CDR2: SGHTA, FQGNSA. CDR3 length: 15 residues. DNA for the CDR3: TGTGCCAGCAGCCCACGGACAGGGGGTGACTATGGCTACACCTTC. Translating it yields CASSPRTGGDYGYTF. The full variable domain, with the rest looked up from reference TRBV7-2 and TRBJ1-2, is GAGVSQSPSNKVTEKGKDVELRCDPISGHTALYWYRQSLGQGLEFLIYFQGNSAPDKSGLPSDRFSAERTGGSVSTLTIQRTQQEDSAVYLCASSPRTGGDYGYTFGSGTRLTVV.

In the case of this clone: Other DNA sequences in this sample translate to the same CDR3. The CDR3 spells CASSVDSGTDTQYF. DNA of the CDR3: TGTGCCAGCAGCGTAGATTCCGGCACAGATACGCAGTATTTT. This chain joins TRBV9 and TRBJ2-3; D not resolved. In germline, CDR1 is SGDLS, CDR2 YYNGEE. V lost 0 bases and J lost 1, with 6 bases in between. CDR3 length: 14 residues.

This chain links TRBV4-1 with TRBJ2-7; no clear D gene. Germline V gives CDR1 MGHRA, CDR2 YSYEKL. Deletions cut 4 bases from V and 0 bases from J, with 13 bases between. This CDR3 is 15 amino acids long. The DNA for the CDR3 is TGCGCCAGCAGCCCGACATATTCAAGCTCCTACGAGCAGTACTTC. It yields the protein CASSPTYSSSYEQYF.

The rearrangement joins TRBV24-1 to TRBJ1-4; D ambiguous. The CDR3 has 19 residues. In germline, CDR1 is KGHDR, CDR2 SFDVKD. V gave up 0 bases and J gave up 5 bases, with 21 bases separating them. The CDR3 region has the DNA TGTGCCACCAGTGATTTGCCAGGTCCTCGGCAGTTGTCGAATGAAAAACTGTTTTTT. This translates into CATSDLPGPRQLSNEKLFF.

This CDR3 is CASSQYPRTSNEKLFF. CDR3 DNA sequence: TGTGCCAGCAGCCAGTATCCTAGGACATCTAATGAAAAACTGTTTTTT. The chain employs TRBV7-2 and TRBJ1-4; perhaps TRBD1 as D (5 bases). CDR3 length equals 16 residues. Trimming pared 5 bases from V and 3 bases from J, leaving 16 bases between. The germline CDR1 and CDR2 sequences are SGHTA and FQGNSA.

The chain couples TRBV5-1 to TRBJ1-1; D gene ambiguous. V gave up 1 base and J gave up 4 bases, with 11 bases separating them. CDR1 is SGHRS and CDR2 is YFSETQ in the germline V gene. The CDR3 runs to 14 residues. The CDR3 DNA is TGCGCCAGCAGCTTGTACCCGGGGTCCACTGAAGCTTTCTTT. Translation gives CASSLYPGSTEAFF.

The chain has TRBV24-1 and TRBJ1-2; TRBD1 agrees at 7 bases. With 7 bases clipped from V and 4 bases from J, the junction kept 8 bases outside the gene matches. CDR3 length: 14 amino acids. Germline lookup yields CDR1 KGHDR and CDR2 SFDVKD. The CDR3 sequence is CATSPTGFGYGYTF. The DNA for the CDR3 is TGTGCCACCAGCCCGACAGGGTTTGGCTATGGCTACACCTTC.

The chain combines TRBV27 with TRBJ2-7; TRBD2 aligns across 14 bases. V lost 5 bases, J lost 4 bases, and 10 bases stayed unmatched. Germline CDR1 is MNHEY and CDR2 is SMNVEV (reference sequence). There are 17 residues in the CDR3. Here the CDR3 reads CASSPRLAGGKGYEQYF. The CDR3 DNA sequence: TGTGCCAGCAGTCCTCGACTAGCGGGAGGGAAAGGGTACGAGCAGTACTTC.

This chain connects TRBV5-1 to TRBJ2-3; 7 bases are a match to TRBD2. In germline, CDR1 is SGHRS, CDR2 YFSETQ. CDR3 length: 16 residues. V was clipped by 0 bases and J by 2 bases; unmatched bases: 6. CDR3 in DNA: TGCGCCAGCAGCTTGGGGGACTACGGGAACACAGATACGCAGTATTTT. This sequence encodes CASSLGDYGNTDTQYF. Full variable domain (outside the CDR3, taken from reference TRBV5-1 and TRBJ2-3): KAGVTQTPRYLIKTRGQQVTLSCSPISGHRSVSWYQQTPGQGLQFLFEYFSETQRNKGNFPGRFSGRQFSNSRSEMNVSTLELGDSALYLCASSLGDYGNTDTQYFGPGTRLTVL.

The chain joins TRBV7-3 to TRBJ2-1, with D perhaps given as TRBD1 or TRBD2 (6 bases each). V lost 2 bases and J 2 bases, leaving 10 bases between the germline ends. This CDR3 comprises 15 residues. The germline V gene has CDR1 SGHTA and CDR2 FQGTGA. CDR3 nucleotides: TGTGCCAGCAGCTTAGGAGGGGGTGCCTACAATGAGCAGTTCTTC. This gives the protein CASSLGGGAYNEQFF.

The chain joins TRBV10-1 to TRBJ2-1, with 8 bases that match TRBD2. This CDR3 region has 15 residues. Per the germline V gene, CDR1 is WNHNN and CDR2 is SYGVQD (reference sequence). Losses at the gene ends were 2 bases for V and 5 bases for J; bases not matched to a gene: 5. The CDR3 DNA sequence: TGCGCCAGCAGTGAGCGGCTAGCGGGCCACAATGAGCAGTTCTTC. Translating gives CASSERLAGHNEQFF.

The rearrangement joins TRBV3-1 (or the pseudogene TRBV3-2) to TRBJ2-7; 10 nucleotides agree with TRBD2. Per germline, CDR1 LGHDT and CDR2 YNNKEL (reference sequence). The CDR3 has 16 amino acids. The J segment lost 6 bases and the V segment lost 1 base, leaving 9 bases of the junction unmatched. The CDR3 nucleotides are TGTGCCAGCAGCCAAGGGCTGAGCGGGGGGGTTTTCGAGCAGTACTTC. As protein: CASSQGLSGGVFEQYF.